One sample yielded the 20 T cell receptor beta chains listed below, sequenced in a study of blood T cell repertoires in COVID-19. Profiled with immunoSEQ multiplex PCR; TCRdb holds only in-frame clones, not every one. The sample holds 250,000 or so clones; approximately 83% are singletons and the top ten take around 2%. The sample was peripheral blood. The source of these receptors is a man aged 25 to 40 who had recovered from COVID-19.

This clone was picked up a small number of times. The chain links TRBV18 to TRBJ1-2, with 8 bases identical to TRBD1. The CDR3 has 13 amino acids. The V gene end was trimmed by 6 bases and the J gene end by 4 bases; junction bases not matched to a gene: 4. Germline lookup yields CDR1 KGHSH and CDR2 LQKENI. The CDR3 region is CASSSGGGYGYTF. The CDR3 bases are TGTGCCAGCTCTTCAGGGGGCGGCTATGGCTACACCTTC.

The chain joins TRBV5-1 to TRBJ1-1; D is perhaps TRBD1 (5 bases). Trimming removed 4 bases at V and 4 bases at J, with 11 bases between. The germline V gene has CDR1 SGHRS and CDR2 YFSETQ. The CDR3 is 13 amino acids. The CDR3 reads CASSSQGGTEAFF. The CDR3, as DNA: TGCGCCAGCAGCAGCCAGGGCGGCACTGAAGCTTTCTTT.

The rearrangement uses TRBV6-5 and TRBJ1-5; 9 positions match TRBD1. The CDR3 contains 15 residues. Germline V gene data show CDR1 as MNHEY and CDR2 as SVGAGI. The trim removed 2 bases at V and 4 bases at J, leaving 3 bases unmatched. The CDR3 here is CASSYAGTGNQPQHF. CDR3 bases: TGTGCCAGCAGTTACGCCGGGACAGGGAATCAGCCCCAGCATTTT.

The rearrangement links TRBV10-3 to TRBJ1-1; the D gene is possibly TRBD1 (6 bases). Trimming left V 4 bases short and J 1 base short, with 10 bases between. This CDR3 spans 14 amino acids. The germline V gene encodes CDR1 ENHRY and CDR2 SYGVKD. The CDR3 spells CAISAGQTNTEAFF. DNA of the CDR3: TGTGCCATCAGTGCTGGACAGACGAACACTGAAGCTTTCTTT.

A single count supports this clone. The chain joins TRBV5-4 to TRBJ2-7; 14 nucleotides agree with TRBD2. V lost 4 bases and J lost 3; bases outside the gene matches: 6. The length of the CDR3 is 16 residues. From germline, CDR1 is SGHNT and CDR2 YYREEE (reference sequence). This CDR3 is CASSLGTSGGNYEQYF. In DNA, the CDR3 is TGTGCCAGCAGCCTGGGGACTAGCGGGGGCAACTACGAGCAGTACTTC.

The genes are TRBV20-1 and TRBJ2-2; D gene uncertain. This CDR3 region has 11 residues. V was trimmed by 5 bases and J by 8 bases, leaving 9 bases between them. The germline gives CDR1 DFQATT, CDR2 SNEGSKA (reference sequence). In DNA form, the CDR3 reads TGCAGTGCTCTCTACTTGGGGGAGCTGTTTTTT. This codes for CSALYLGELFF.

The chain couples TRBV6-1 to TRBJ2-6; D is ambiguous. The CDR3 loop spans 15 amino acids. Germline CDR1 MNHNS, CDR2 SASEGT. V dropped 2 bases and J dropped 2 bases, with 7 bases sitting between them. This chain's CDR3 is CASSEIQAGANVLTF. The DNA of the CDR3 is TGTGCCAGCAGTGAAATACAAGCTGGGGCCAACGTCCTGACTTTC.

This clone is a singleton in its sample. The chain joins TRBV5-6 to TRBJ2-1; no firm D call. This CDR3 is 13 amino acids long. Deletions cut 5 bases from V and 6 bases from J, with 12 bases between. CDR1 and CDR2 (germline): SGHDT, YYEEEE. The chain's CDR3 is CASSGLSGNEQFF. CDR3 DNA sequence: TGTGCCAGCAGTGGGCTCTCCGGCAATGAGCAGTTCTTC. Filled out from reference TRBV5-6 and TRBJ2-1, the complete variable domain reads DAGVTQSPTHLIKTRGQQVTLRCSPKSGHDTVSWYQQALGQGPQFIFQYYEEEERQRGNFPDRFSGHQFPNYSSELNVNALLLGDSALYLCASSGLSGNEQFFGPGTRLTVL.

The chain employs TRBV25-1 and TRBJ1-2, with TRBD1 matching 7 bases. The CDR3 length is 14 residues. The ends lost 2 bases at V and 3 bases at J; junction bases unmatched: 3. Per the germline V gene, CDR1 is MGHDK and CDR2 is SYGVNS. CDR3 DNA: TGTGCCAGCAGTGAAACGGGACAGTACTATGGCTACACCTTC. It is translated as CASSETGQYYGYTF.

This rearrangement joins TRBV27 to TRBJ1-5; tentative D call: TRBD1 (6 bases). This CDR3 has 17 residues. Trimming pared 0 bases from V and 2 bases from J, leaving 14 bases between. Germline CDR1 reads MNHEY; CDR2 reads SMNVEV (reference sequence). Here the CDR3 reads CASSLSAGATGNQPQHF. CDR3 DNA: TGTGCCAGCAGTTTATCGGCAGGGGCGACCGGCAATCAGCCCCAGCATTTT.

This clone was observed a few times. The CDR3 DNA reads TGTGCCAGCAGGAGGGTAGGCGACAGGGTCGGGGCTTTCTTT. Translating gives CASRRVGDRVGAFF. The chain uses TRBV2 and TRBJ1-1, with 7 bases identical to TRBD1. The CDR3 consists of 14 residues. CDR1 is SNHLY, CDR2 FYNNEI, per germline. With V trimmed by 6 bases and J by 11 bases, 15 bases remained unmatched.

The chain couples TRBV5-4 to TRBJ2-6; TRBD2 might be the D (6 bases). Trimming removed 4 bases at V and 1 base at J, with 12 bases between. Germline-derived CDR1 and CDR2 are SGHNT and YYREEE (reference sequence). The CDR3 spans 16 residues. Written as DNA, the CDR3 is TGTGCCAGCAGCCCGCTTGGGGGGTCTGGGGCCAACGTCCTGACTTTC. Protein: CASSPLGGSGANVLTF.

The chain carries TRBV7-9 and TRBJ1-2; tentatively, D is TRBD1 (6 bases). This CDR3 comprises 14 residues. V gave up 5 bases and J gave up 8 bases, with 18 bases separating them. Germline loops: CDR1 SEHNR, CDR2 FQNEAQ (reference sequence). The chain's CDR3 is CASSPTSQGYGYTF. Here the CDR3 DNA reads TGTGCCAGCAGCCCGACCTCGCAGGGGTACGGCTACACCTTC.

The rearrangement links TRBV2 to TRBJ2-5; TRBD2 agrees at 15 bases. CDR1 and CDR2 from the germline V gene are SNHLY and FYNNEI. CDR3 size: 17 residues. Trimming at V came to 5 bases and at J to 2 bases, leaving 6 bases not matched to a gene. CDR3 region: CASSPGTSGGRQETQYF. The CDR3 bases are TGTGCCAGCAGTCCCGGGACTAGCGGGGGGCGGCAAGAGACCCAGTACTTC.

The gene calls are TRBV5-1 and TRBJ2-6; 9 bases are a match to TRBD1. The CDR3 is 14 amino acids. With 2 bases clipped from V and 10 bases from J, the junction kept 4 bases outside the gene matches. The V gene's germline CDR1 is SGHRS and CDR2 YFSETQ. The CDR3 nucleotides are TGCGCCAGCAGCTTAGAGGGACAGGGTAACGTCCTGACTTTC. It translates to CASSLEGQGNVLTF. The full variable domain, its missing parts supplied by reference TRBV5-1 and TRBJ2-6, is KAGVTQTPRYLIKTRGQQVTLSCSPISGHRSVSWYQQTPGQGLQFLFEYFSETQRNKGNFPGRFSGRQFSNSRSEMNVSTLELGDSALYLCASSLEGQGNVLTFGAGSRLTVL.

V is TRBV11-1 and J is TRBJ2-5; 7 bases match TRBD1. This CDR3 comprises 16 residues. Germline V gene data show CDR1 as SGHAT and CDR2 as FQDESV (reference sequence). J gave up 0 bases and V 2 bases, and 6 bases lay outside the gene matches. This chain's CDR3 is CASSLNRGWDQETQYF. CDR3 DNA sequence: TGTGCCAGCAGCTTAAACAGGGGATGGGACCAAGAGACCCAGTACTTC.

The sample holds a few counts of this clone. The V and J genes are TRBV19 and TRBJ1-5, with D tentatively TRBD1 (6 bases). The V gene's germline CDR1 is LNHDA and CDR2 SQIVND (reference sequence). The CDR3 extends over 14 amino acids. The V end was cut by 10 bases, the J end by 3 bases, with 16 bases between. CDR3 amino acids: CATKPTGNNQPQHF. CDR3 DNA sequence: TGTGCCACCAAACCAACAGGGAACAATCAGCCCCAGCATTTT.

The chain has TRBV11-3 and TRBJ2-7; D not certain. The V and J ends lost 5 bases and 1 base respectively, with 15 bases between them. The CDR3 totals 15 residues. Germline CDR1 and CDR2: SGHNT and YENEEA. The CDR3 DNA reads TGTGCCAGCAGCGCCGACGCGGTACGTTCCTACGAGCAGTACGTC. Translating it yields CASSADAVRSYEQYV.

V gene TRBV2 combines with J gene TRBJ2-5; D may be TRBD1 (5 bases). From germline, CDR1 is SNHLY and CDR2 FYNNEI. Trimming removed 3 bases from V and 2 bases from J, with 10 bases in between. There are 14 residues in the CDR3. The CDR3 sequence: CASSETVAQETQYF. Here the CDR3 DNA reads TGTGCCAGCAGTGAGACAGTAGCACAAGAGACCCAGTACTTC.

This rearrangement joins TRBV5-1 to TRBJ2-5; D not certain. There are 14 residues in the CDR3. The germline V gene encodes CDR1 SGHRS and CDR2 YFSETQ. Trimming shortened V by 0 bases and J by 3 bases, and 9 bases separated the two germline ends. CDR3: CASSLVLQKETQYF. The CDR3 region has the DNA TGCGCCAGCAGCTTGGTGTTACAGAAAGAGACCCAGTACTTC.